The 5 T cell receptor beta chains reported below all come from one sample, sequenced in a study of cytomegalovirus exposure and HLA in healthy donors. A multiplex PCR was run with 60 Vbeta primers and 13 Jbeta primers. Clones were read by immunoSEQ multiplex PCR, and TCRdb kept only the in-frame ones, dropping some. The repertoire has some 150,000 clones, 70% to 90% of them found once; the top ten carry about 4.1%. The specimen sequenced was PBMCs. These TCRs come from a woman between 40 and 50 years old in good health and CMV-seropositive.

The V and J genes are TRBV25-1 and TRBJ2-7, with 7 bases identical to TRBD1. With V trimmed by 2 bases and J by 1 base, 2 bases remained unmatched. CDR1 and CDR2 (germline): MGHDK, SYGVNS. The CDR3 consists of 14 residues. In nucleotides, the CDR3 is TGTGCCAGCAGTGAAGGACAGGTGTCCTACGAGCAGTACTTC. It specifies CASSEGQVSYEQYF.

This rearrangement joins TRBV7-9 to TRBJ2-6; the match to TRBD1 covers 11 bases. The CDR3 spans 18 residues. Looked up from germline, CDR1 is SEHNR and CDR2 is FQNEAQ (reference sequence). V shed 5 bases and J 4 bases; nucleotides not matched to a gene: 10. The CDR3 bases are TGTGCCAGCAGCCCATGGGGACAGGGGGTTTCGGGGGCCAACGTCCTGACTTTC. As protein: CASSPWGQGVSGANVLTF.

The chain combines TRBV6-5 with TRBJ2-4; D gene ambiguous. The CDR3 extends over 15 amino acids. Trimming took 2 bases from V and 5 from J, leaving 13 bases between them. Germline-derived CDR1 and CDR2 are MNHEY and SVGAGI. The CDR3 region has the DNA TGTGCCAGCAGTTACGGTATCGGTCAAGAAAACATTCAGTACTTC. Translated: CASSYGIGQENIQYF.

This clone is a singleton in its sample. The chain is built from TRBV29-1 and TRBJ1-3, with D uncertain. V lost 1 base, J lost 0 bases, and 13 bases lay in between. The CDR3 loop spans 16 amino acids. Per the germline V gene, CDR1 is SQVTM and CDR2 is ANQGSEA. This CDR3 is CSVEVRAKSSGNTIYF. The CDR3, as DNA: TGCAGCGTTGAAGTGAGGGCCAAGAGCTCTGGAAACACCATATATTTT.

The V call is TRBV7-7, the J call TRBJ2-1; perhaps TRBD1 as D (5 bases). V was clipped by 1 base and J by 8 bases, with 9 bases between them. The CDR3 extends over 13 amino acids. CDR1 is SSHAT, CDR2 FNYEAQ, per germline (reference sequence). The CDR3 region is CASSLGRGDEQFF. CDR3 DNA sequence: TGTGCCAGCAGCTTAGGAAGGGGCGATGAGCAGTTCTTC.